The rows below give T cell receptor beta chains drawn from one sample of a study of blood T cells in healthy people across ages. MiXCR was run by TCRdb on the 5' RACE reads, yielding one entry per CDR3 protein. The table includes 650,000 to 900,000 distinct CDR3 sequences, about 59% detected once. The sequenced sample was blood. The origin of the receptors is a man aged 25 to 40 in good health. Both conserved end residues are part of each CDR3. A D gene is named only where the DNA matches it firmly. Size values are once, few and many counts, or a class for expanded clones, and some rows have none.

D gene: TRBD1; V gene: TRBV9; J gene: TRBJ2-7; clone size: NA; CDR3 DNA: TGTGCCAGCAGCGTAGATGGGACAGGGCTCTACGAGCAGTACTTC; CDR3 protein: CASSVDGTGLYEQYF
D gene: NA; V gene: TRBV7-2; J gene: TRBJ2-7; clone size: NA; CDR3 DNA: TGTGCCAGCAGCCTCCATCCTTGGGCGGACGAGCAGTACTTC; CDR3 protein: CASSLHPWADEQYF
D gene: TRBD1; V gene: TRBV7-2; J gene: TRBJ2-3; clone size: few; CDR3 DNA: TGTGCCAGCAGCCCCCCCGTCGGGACAGGGTCAGATACGCAGTATTTT; CDR3 protein: CASSPPVGTGSDTQYF
D gene: NA; V gene: TRBV24-1; J gene: TRBJ2-2; clone size: NA; CDR3 DNA: TGTGCCACCTGGCAAAGCGGGGAGCTGTTTTTT; CDR3 protein: CATWQSGELFF
D gene: TRBD2; V gene: TRBV28; J gene: TRBJ2-5; clone size: NA; CDR3 DNA: TGTGCCAGCACACTAGCGGGGCAAGAGACCCAGTACTTC; CDR3 protein: CASTLAGQETQYF
D gene: NA; V gene: TRBV29-1; J gene: TRBJ1-4; clone size: few; CDR3 DNA: TGCAGCGCCCAAGGGGGGGGCATCGTTGAAAAACTGTTTTTT; CDR3 protein: CSAQGGGIVEKLFF
D gene: NA; V gene: TRBV12-3/TRBV12-4; J gene: TRBJ1-5; clone size: few; CDR3 DNA: TGTGCCAGCAGTTCCCGGCCAGGCGGACAGCCCCAGCATTTT; CDR3 protein: CASSSRPGGQPQHF
D gene: NA; V gene: TRBV6-2/TRBV6-3; J gene: TRBJ2-7; clone size: NA; CDR3 DNA: TGTGCCAGCAGTTACCCCCGGGCAGTCTACGAGCAGTACTTC; CDR3 protein: CASSYPRAVYEQYF
D gene: TRBD2; V gene: TRBV7-9; J gene: TRBJ2-4; clone size: NA; CDR3 DNA: TGTGCCAGCAGCTCCCCCGGGACCCCAAAGCGGGAGCAGTACTTC; CDR3 protein: CASSSPGTPKREQYF
D gene: NA; V gene: TRBV25-1; J gene: TRBJ2-5; clone size: NA; CDR3 DNA: TGTGCCAGCAGTGAATTCGGTAGGGGGGCGGCGAGAGAGACCCAGTACTTC; CDR3 protein: CASSEFGRGAARETQYF
D gene: TRBD1; V gene: TRBV18; J gene: TRBJ2-1; clone size: NA; CDR3 DNA: TGTGCCAGCTCAGCAGGGGGTGGCAAGCAGTTCTTC; CDR3 protein: CASSAGGGKQFF
D gene: NA; V gene: TRBV29-1; J gene: TRBJ1-2; clone size: NA; CDR3 DNA: TGCAGCGTTGAGGTACCCCTTCCCTATGGCTACACCTTC; CDR3 protein: CSVEVPLPYGYTF
D gene: TRBD2; V gene: TRBV4-3; J gene: TRBJ2-7; clone size: NA; CDR3 DNA: TGCGCCAGCAGCCAAGAGGGCGGGGGAACGTTCTACGAGCAGTACTTC; CDR3 protein: CASSQEGGGTFYEQYF
D gene: NA; V gene: TRBV27; J gene: TRBJ2-3; clone size: NA; CDR3 DNA: TGTGCCAGCAGTCCGCGCCCTCAAGTGGCGGATACGCAGTATTTT; CDR3 protein: CASSPRPQVADTQYF
D gene: NA; V gene: TRBV30; J gene: TRBJ2-5; clone size: NA; CDR3 DNA: TGTGCCTGGAGCGACCAAGAGACCCAGTACTTC; CDR3 protein: CAWSDQETQYF
D gene: NA; V gene: TRBV7-3; J gene: TRBJ2-7; clone size: few; CDR3 DNA: TGTGCCAGCAGCTTAACGTTGGCGGACTCCTACGAGCAGTACTTC; CDR3 protein: CASSLTLADSYEQYF
D gene: NA; V gene: TRBV6-1; J gene: TRBJ2-5; clone size: NA; CDR3 DNA: TGTGCCAGCAGTGTCGACGACCCACGGGAGACCCAGTACTTC; CDR3 protein: CASSVDDPRETQYF
D gene: NA; V gene: TRBV29-1; J gene: TRBJ2-1; clone size: NA; CDR3 DNA: TGCAGCGTTGAGTTGTACAGGCGCTCCTACAATGAGCAGTTCTTC; CDR3 protein: CSVELYRRSYNEQFF
D gene: NA; V gene: TRBV7-2; J gene: TRBJ2-4; clone size: NA; CDR3 DNA: TGTGCCAGCAGCAAACAGGGCGTTTTAGCCAAAAACATTCAGTACTTC; CDR3 protein: CASSKQGVLAKNIQYF
D gene: NA; V gene: TRBV28; J gene: TRBJ1-2; clone size: NA; CDR3 DNA: TGTGCCAGCAGTTCCTCTGGGGAGGGAAGGAATGGCTACACCTTC; CDR3 protein: CASSSSGEGRNGYTF
D gene: TRBD1; V gene: TRBV4-2; J gene: TRBJ2-2; clone size: few; CDR3 DNA: TGTGCCAGCAGCCAAGTCCCGGGACAGGGTAACACCGGGGAGCTGTTTTTT; CDR3 protein: CASSQVPGQGNTGELFF
D gene: NA; V gene: TRBV4-1; J gene: TRBJ2-1; clone size: NA; CDR3 DNA: TGCGCCAGCAGCCTCGGCGAAAACAGGTTCTACAATGAGCAGTTCTTC; CDR3 protein: CASSLGENRFYNEQFF
D gene: NA; V gene: TRBV10-3; J gene: TRBJ1-5; clone size: few; CDR3 DNA: TGTGCCATCAGTGACGGGGGGGGCAATCAGCCCCAGCATTTT; CDR3 protein: CAISDGGGNQPQHF
D gene: NA; V gene: TRBV9; J gene: TRBJ2-7; clone size: NA; CDR3 DNA: TGTGCCAGCAGCGTAGCCACAGGGCACTACGAGCAGTACTTC; CDR3 protein: CASSVATGHYEQYF
D gene: NA; V gene: TRBV3-1; J gene: TRBJ2-7; clone size: NA; CDR3 DNA: TGTGCCAGCAGCCAAGTGCTCTTCTCCTACGAGCAGTACTTC; CDR3 protein: CASSQVLFSYEQYF
D gene: TRBD2; V gene: TRBV20-1; J gene: TRBJ2-3; clone size: NA; CDR3 DNA: TGCAGTGAGACGGGACTAGCGGGGACAGATACGCAGTATTTT; CDR3 protein: CSETGLAGTDTQYF
D gene: TRBD2; V gene: TRBV10-3; J gene: TRBJ2-7; clone size: NA; CDR3 DNA: TGTGCCATCAGTGAGTTGGGACTAGCGGGGAAATACGAGCAGTACTTC; CDR3 protein: CAISELGLAGKYEQYF
D gene: NA; V gene: TRBV4-2; J gene: TRBJ2-5; clone size: NA; CDR3 DNA: TGTGCCAGCAGCCAAGAGCCAGCGAGAGAAGAGACCCAGTACTTC; CDR3 protein: CASSQEPAREETQYF
D gene: NA; V gene: TRBV5-1; J gene: TRBJ2-7; clone size: NA; CDR3 DNA: TGCGCCAGCAGCTCTGAACCATACGAGCAGTACTTC; CDR3 protein: CASSSEPYEQYF
D gene: NA; V gene: TRBV2; J gene: TRBJ1-2; clone size: once; CDR3 DNA: TGTGCCAGCAGTGAAGGACAGCCCTATGAGGGCTACACCTTC; CDR3 protein: CASSEGQPYEGYTF
D gene: TRBD1; V gene: TRBV5-1; J gene: TRBJ1-1; clone size: once; CDR3 DNA: TGCGCCAGCAGCTTGGGAGACAGGGCCACTGAAGCTTTCTTT; CDR3 protein: CASSLGDRATEAFF
D gene: TRBD2; V gene: TRBV6-2/TRBV6-3; J gene: TRBJ2-1; clone size: NA; CDR3 DNA: TGTGCCAGCGGCCGGGGGGGGCCCTACAATGAGCAGTTCTTC; CDR3 protein: CASGRGGPYNEQFF
D gene: NA; V gene: TRBV30; J gene: TRBJ2-1; clone size: NA; CDR3 DNA: TGTGCCTGGAGTCCTGGACTCTCTGGCAATGAGCAGTTCTTC; CDR3 protein: CAWSPGLSGNEQFF
D gene: NA; V gene: TRBV20-1; J gene: TRBJ2-1; clone size: NA; CDR3 DNA: TGCAGTGAGAATGGGCGGCTCAATGAGCAGTTCTTC; CDR3 protein: CSENGRLNEQFF
D gene: NA; V gene: TRBV7-2; J gene: TRBJ1-2; clone size: NA; CDR3 DNA: TGTGCCAGCAGCCCCCCCGGGTTCTATGGCTACACCTTC; CDR3 protein: CASSPPGFYGYTF
D gene: TRBD1; V gene: TRBV9; J gene: TRBJ1-2; clone size: NA; CDR3 DNA: TGTGCCAGCAGCCCTTGGACAGGGGGCGGTGGCTACACCTTC; CDR3 protein: CASSPWTGGGGYTF
D gene: TRBD2; V gene: TRBV6-2/TRBV6-3; J gene: TRBJ2-7; clone size: NA; CDR3 DNA: TGTGCCATTGGACTAGCGTACGAGCAGTACTTC; CDR3 protein: CAIGLAYEQYF
D gene: TRBD2; V gene: TRBV6-2/TRBV6-3; J gene: TRBJ2-7; clone size: NA; CDR3 DNA: TGTGCCAGCAGTCACGGACTAGCGGGCTTCAACGAGCAGTACTTC; CDR3 protein: CASSHGLAGFNEQYF
D gene: NA; V gene: TRBV4-3; J gene: TRBJ2-1; clone size: NA; CDR3 DNA: TGCGCCAGCAGCCGAGAGGCCGAGGGCGTAACGGTCTACAATGAGCAGTTCTTC; CDR3 protein: CASSREAEGVTVYNEQFF
D gene: TRBD1; V gene: TRBV7-2; J gene: TRBJ2-6; clone size: NA; CDR3 DNA: TGTGCCAGCAGCGTAGAGACAGGGACGGCCAACGTCCTGACTTTC; CDR3 protein: CASSVETGTANVLTF